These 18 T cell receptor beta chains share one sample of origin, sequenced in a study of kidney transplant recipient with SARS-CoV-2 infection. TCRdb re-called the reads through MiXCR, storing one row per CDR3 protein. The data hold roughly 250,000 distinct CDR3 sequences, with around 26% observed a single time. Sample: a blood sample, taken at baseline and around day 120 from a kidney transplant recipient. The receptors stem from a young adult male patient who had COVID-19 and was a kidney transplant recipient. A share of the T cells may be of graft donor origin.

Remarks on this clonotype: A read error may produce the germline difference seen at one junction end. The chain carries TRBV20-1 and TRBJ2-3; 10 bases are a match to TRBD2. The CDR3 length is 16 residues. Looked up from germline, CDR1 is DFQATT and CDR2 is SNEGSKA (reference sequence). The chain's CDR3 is CSALNSGRLGPDTRYF. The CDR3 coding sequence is TGCAGTGCCTTGAATAGCGGGAGGCTGGGCCCAGATACGCGGTATTTT.

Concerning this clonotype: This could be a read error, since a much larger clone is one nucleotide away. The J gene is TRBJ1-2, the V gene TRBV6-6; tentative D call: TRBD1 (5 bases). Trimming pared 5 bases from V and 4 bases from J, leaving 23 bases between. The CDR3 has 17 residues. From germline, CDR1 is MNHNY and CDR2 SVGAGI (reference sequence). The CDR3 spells CASSDTTGRRKTYGYTF. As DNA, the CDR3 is TGTGCCAGCAGTGATACAACAGGTCGGAGAAAGACCTATGGCTACACCTTC.

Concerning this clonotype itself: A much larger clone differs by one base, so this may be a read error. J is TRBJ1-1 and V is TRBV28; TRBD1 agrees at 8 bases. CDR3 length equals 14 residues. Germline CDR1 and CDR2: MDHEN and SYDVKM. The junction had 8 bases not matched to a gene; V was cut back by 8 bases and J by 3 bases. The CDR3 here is CASGAGGYYTEAFF. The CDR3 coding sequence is TGTGCCAGCGGTGCAGGGGGCTATTACACTGAAGCTTTCTTT. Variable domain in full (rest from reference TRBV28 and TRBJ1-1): DVKVTQSSRYLVKRTGEKVFLECVQDMDHENMFWYRQDPGLGLRLIYFSYDVKMKEKGDIPEGYSVSREKKERFSLILESASTNQTSMYLCASGAGGYYTEAFFGQGTRLTVV.

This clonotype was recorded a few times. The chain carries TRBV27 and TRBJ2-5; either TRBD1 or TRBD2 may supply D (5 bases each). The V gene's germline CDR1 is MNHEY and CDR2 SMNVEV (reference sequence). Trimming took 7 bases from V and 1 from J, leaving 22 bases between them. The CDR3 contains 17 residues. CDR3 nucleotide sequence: TGTGCCAGCAACCCTTTCCAACCGGGACCCACCCAAGAGACCCAGTACTTC. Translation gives CASNPFQPGPTQETQYF.

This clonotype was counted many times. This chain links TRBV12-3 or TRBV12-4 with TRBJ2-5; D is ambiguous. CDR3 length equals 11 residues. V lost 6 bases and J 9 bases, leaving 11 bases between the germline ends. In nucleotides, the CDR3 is TGTGCCAGCAGGGGGTACGGTCCCCAGTACTTC. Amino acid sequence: CASRGYGPQYF.

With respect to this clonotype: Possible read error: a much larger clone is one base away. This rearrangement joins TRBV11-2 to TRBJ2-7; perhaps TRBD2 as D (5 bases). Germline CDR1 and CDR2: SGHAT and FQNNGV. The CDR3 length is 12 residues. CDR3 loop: CSSSLGGHEQYF. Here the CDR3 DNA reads TGTTCCAGCAGCTTAGGAGGACACGAGCAGTACTTC.

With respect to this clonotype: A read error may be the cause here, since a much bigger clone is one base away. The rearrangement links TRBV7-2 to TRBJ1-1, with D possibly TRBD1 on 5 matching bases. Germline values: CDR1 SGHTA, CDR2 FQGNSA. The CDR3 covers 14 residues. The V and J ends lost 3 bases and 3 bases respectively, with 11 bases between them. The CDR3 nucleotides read TGTGCCAGCAGCTTGGTGAGAGGGGACACTGAAGCTTTCTTT. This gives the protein CASSLVRGDTEAFF.

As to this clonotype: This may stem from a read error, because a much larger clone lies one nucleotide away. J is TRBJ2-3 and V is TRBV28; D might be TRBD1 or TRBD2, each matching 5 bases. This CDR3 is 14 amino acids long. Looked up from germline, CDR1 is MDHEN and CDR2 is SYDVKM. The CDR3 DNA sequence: TGTGTCAGCAGACTGGGACGGCGCACAGATACGCAGTATTTT. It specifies CVSRLGRRTDTQYF.

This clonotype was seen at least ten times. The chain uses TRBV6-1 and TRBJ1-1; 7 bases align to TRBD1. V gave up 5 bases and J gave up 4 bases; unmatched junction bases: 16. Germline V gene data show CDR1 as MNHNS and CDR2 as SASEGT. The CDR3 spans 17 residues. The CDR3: CASSPVFNLQGSTEAFF. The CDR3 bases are TGTGCCAGCAGTCCCGTTTTTAATTTACAGGGGAGCACTGAAGCTTTCTTT.

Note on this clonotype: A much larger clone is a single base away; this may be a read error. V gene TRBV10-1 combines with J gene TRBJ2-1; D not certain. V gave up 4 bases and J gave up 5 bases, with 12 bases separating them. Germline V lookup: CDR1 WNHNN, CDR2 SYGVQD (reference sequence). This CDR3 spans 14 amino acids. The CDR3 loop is CASSASETDNEQFF. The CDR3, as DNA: TGCGCCAGCAGTGCCTCCGAGACGGACAATGAGCAGTTCTTC.

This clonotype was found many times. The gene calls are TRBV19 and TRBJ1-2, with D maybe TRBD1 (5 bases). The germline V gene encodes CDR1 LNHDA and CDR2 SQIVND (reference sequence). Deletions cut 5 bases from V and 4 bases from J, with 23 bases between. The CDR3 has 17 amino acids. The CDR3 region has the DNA TGTGCCAGTAGTGAAAGACAGACAAATCGAAAGACCTATGGCTACACCTTC. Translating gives CASSERQTNRKTYGYTF. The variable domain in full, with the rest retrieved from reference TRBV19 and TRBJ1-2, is DGGITQSPKYLFRKEGQNVTLSCEQNLNHDAMYWYRQDPGQGLRLIYYSQIVNDFQKGDIAEGYSVSREKKESFPLTVTSAQKNPTAFYLCASSERQTNRKTYGYTFGSGTRLTVV.

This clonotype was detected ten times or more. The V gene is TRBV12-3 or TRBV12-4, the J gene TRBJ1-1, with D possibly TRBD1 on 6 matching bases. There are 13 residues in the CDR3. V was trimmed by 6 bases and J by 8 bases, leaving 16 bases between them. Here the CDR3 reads CASSPTGQREAFF. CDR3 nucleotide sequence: TGTGCCAGCAGCCCCACTGGACAGAGAGAAGCTTTCTTT.

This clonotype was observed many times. This CDR3 is CASSYPRRSRKTYGYTF. Here the CDR3 DNA reads TGCGCCAGCAGTTATCCTAGAAGATCGCGAAAGACCTATGGCTACACCTTC. V is TRBV10-1 and J is TRBJ1-2, with D unclear. V lost 5 bases and J 4 bases, leaving 23 bases between the germline ends. Germline CDR1 and CDR2: WNHNN and SYGVQD (reference sequence). The CDR3 sequence is 17 residues long.

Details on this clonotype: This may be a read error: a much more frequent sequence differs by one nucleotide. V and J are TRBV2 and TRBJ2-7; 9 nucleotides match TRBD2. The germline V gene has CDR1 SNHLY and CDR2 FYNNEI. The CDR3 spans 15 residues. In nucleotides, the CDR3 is TGTGCCGGCAGTGAATACGCTAGCGGGGAAGACGAGCAGTACGTC. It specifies CAGSEYASGEDEQYV.

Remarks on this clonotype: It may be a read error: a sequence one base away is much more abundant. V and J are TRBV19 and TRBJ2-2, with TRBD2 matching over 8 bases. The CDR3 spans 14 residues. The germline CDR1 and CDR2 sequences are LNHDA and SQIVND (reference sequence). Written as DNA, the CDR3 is TGTGCCGGTAGTATAACTAGCGGCACCGGGGAGCTGTTTTTT. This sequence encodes CAGSITSGTGELFF.

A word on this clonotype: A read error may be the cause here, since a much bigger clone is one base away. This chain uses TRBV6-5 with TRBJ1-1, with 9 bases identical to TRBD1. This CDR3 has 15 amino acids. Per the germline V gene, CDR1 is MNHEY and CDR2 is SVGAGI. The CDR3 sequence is CASSPQGAGNTEALF. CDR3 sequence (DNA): TGTGCCAGCAGCCCACAGGGGGCGGGGAACACTGAAGCTCTCTTT.

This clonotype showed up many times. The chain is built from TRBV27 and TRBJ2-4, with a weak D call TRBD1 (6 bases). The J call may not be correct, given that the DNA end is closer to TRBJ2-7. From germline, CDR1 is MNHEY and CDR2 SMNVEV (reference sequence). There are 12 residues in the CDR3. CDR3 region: CASSSGAYEQYF. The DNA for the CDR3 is TGTGCCAGCAGTTCAGGGGCCTACGAGCAGTACTTC.

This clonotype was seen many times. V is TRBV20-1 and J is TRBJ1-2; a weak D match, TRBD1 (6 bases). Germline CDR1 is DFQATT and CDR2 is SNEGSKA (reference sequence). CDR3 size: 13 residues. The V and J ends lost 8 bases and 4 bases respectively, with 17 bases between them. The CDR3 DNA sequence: TGCAGTCCCCACCGGAGGGGGACCTATGGCTACACCTTC. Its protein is CSPHRRGTYGYTF.